Listed below are T cell receptor beta chains from one sample, sequenced in a study of siplizumab effects on memory and regulatory T cells. Assay used: immunoSEQ multiplex PCR; TCRdb lists only in-frame clones, some missing. The table has tens of thousands of clones, about 97% seen once. Sequenced material: naive CD4+ T cells sorted from blood. These receptors all come from a human donor in good health. Both conserved end residues are part of each CDR3. D genes are given only for firm matches. The size field is filled for only some rows; it gives once, few, many or a size class.

d_call	v_call	clone_size	j_call	cdr3_aa	cdr3_nt
NA	TRBV30	NA	TRBJ1-1	CAWSDRTNTEAFF	TGTGCCTGGAGCGACAGGACGAACACTGAAGCTTTCTTT
TRBD1	TRBV5-1	NA	TRBJ1-4	CASSAGTVSNEKLFF	TGCGCCAGCAGCGCCGGGACAGTCAGTAATGAAAAACTGTTTTTT
NA	TRBV13	NA	TRBJ2-1	CASSYDWSSYNEQFF	TGTGCCAGCAGCTATGACTGGAGCTCCTACAATGAGCAGTTCTTC
TRBD1	TRBV19	NA	TRBJ1-4	CASSATGAVEKLFF	TGTGCCAGTAGTGCGACAGGGGCGGTTGAAAAACTGTTTTTT
TRBD1	TRBV5-4	NA	TRBJ2-7	CASSTPGTAREQYF	TGTGCCAGCTCAACCCCCGGGACAGCCCGGGAGCAGTACTTC
TRBD1	TRBV7-2	NA	TRBJ1-2	CASSLQGAGGYTF	TGTGCCAGCAGTTTACAGGGGGCTGGTGGCTACACCTTC
NA	TRBV7-9	NA	TRBJ1-3	CASSLVSGTGNTIYF	TGTGCCAGCAGCTTAGTGTCAGGGACGGGAAACACCATATATTTT
TRBD1	TRBV7-9	NA	TRBJ2-3	CASSRTGGRTSTDTQYF	TGTGCCAGCAGCCGGACAGGGGGACGCACTAGCACAGATACGCAGTATTTT
NA	TRBV28	NA	TRBJ1-1	CASSHIGVANTEAFF	TGTGCCAGCAGTCACATAGGAGTCGCGAACACTGAAGCTTTCTTT
TRBD1	TRBV28	NA	TRBJ2-4	CASSLRTGRNIQYF	TGTGCCAGCAGTTTAAGGACAGGGAGGAACATTCAGTACTTC
NA	TRBV9	NA	TRBJ2-5	CASSVADRQETQYF	TGTGCCAGCAGCGTAGCGGACAGACAAGAGACCCAGTACTTC
NA	TRBV6-5	once	TRBJ2-7	CASSYSRAREHEQYF	TGTGCCAGCAGTTACTCGAGGGCTCGAGAACACGAGCAGTACTTC
NA	TRBV6-5	NA	TRBJ2-7	CASRDSRGEQYF	TGTGCCAGCAGAGACTCTAGGGGTGAGCAGTACTTC